This T cell receptor beta chain was retrieved from a study of cytomegalovirus exposure and HLA in healthy donors. Overall study results and limits: 87-base-pair reads could not separate some V segments, including TRBV6-2 and TRBV6-3. Among TCR beta chains, those listed as cytomegalovirus-associated numbered 164. Data from an earlier analysis indicated that most TCR beta V segments were productive either about 87% or about 30% of the time.

Both 60 Vbeta primers and 13 Jbeta primers went into the PCR. Sequencing used immunoSEQ multiplex PCR; TCRdb keeps in-frame clones, though not all of them. The table has 100,000 to 150,000 clones, over 9.5% seen once; the top ten hold just over 4.5%. The study sampled nominally healthy donors, though unrecorded immune exposures were likely. This CDR3 comprises 14 residues. With 4 bases removed from V and 5 bases from J, the gap between germline ends came to 15 bases. CDR1 is SGDLS, CDR2 YYNGEE, per germline. Note on this clone: What it binds is not known.

The chain uses TRBV9 and TRBJ1-2; possibly TRBD1 for D (5 bases). The sequence came from a woman under 30 in good health and CMV-seropositive. Sequenced sample: PBMCs. In nucleotides, the CDR3 is TGTGCCAGCAGCCCAAAGAGGGGAGGGTATGGCTACACCTTC. This encodes CASSPKRGGYGYTF.